This record looks at one T cell receptor beta chain sequence and its context. V was clipped by 0 bases and J by 0 bases; unmatched bases: 7. The CDR3 spans 18 residues. CDR1 is SGDLS, CDR2 YYNGEE, per germline. TCRdb processed the RT-PCR reads anew with MiXCR; each CDR3 protein has one entry. The table lists about 680,000 distinct CDR3 sequences, over 12% of them singletons. J is TRBJ2-3 and V is TRBV9; 10 positions match TRBD2. The source material was memory CD4+ T cells from blood. The sequence derives from a female donor in good health, serving as a healthy control. The CDR3, as DNA: TGTGCCAGCAGCGTAGGTCGAGCGGGAGGGCCGAGCACAGATACGCAGTATTTT. Translating gives CASSVGRAGGPSTDTQYF. Filled out from reference TRBV9 and TRBJ2-3, the complete variable domain reads DSGVTQTPKHLITATGQRVTLRCSPRSGDLSVYWYQQSLDQGLQFLIQYYNGEERAKGNILERFSAQQFPDLHSELNLSSLELGDSALYFCASSVGRAGGPSTDTQYFGPGTRLTVL.